Below, 4 T cell receptor beta chains from the same sample are listed, as sequenced in a study of T cell changes during pregnancy in multiple sclerosis. The method was immunoSEQ multiplex PCR; TCRdb's version includes in-frame clones alone and lacks a portion of them. The sample yields tens of thousands of clones, around nine tenths seen once. The sample in question was peripheral blood, obtained in the second trimester of pregnancy. The origin of the receptors is a female donor in good health, enrolled as a control in a pregnancy study.

The chain has TRBV2 and TRBJ1-6, with a weak D call TRBD1 (6 bases). The V gene lost 2 bases and the J gene lost 6 bases, with 11 bases spanning the gap. The germline CDR1 and CDR2 sequences are SNHLY and FYNNEI. The CDR3 sequence is 15 residues long. The CDR3 reads CASSEQGHGNSPLHF. In DNA form, the CDR3 reads TGTGCCAGCAGTGAACAGGGGCACGGTAATTCACCCCTCCACTTT.

The CDR3 nucleotides read TGTGCCAGCAGCCCGGGACAGGGGGCCCCTAATTCACCCCTCCACTTT. This sequence encodes CASSPGQGAPNSPLHF. The chain recombines TRBV7-9 with TRBJ1-6, with TRBD1 identical over 12 bases. Germline V gene data show CDR1 as SEHNR and CDR2 as FQNEAQ (reference sequence). This CDR3 has 16 residues. V was pared by 5 bases and J by 6 bases, with 5 bases of the junction left unmatched.

V gene TRBV6-5 combines with J gene TRBJ1-2; perhaps TRBD1 as D (6 bases). CDR3 length: 15 residues. The ends were cut back, 2 bases at V and 2 bases at J, with 12 bases in the middle. The V gene's germline CDR1 is MNHEY and CDR2 SVGAGI. The DNA for the CDR3 is TGTGCCAGCAGTTACACTGGGGGCGCGAACTATGGCTACACCTTC. Translation: CASSYTGGANYGYTF.

This clone was counted a single time. The rearrangement links TRBV4-3 to TRBJ2-6, with D possibly TRBD2 on 5 matching bases. Germline-derived CDR1 and CDR2 are LGHNA and YSLEER. V gave up 0 bases and J gave up 0 bases, with 9 bases separating them. This CDR3 region has 17 residues. Written as DNA, the CDR3 is TGCGCCAGCAGCCAAGAACGGGGTAGCTCTGGGGCCAACGTCCTGACTTTC. It translates to CASSQERGSSGANVLTF.